One and the same sample provided the 28 T cell receptor beta chains below, sequenced in a study of PD-L1 blockade in urothelial cancer. Sequenced by immunoSEQ multiplex PCR; TCRdb stores in-frame clones only, minus some. Of about 40,000 clones in the sample, 70% to 90% are singletons; the top ten hold about 2.5%. The time point denotes: peripheral blood 6 weeks after treatment start. The input for sequencing was PBMCs, taken around atezolizumab (anti-PD-L1) treatment. All receptors come from a man between 65 and 79 years old with urothelial cancer.

This clone was detected once. V and J are TRBV4-1 and TRBJ2-1, with TRBD2 matching over 10 bases. The junction had 6 bases not matched to a gene; V was cut back by 1 base and J by 3 bases. The CDR3 sequence is 17 residues long. The V gene's germline CDR1 is MGHRA and CDR2 YSYEKL. The CDR3: CASSQGPSGSLYNEQFF. CDR3 bases: TGCGCCAGCAGCCAAGGTCCTAGCGGGAGCCTCTACAATGAGCAGTTCTTC.

The CDR3 loop is CASSWALAGGLEQYF. The DNA for the CDR3 is TGTGCCAGCAGCTGGGCCCTAGCGGGGGGATTGGAGCAGTACTTC. The J gene is TRBJ2-7, the V gene TRBV5-6; 11 bases fit TRBD2. This CDR3 contains 15 residues. The ends lost 3 bases at V and 7 bases at J; junction bases unmatched: 9. Germline V gene lookup returns CDR1 SGHDT and CDR2 YYEEEE.

This chain joins TRBV9 and TRBJ1-4, with D uncertain. V was trimmed by 3 bases and J by 8 bases, leaving 17 bases between them. The germline V gene has CDR1 SGDLS and CDR2 YYNGEE. This CDR3 contains 15 residues. The CDR3 protein is CASSGGFGLAEKLFF. The CDR3 nucleotides read TGTGCCAGCAGCGGCGGCTTCGGGTTGGCGGAAAAACTGTTTTTT. The full variable domain, completed using reference TRBV9 and TRBJ1-4, is DSGVTQTPKHLITATGQRVTLRCSPRSGDLSVYWYQQSLDQGLQFLIQYYNGEERAKGNILERFSAQQFPDLHSELNLSSLELGDSALYFCASSGGFGLAEKLFFGSGTQLSVL.

For the CDR3, the DNA is TGCGCCAGCAGCTTGGAGGCCAGGGCGATCAGCTCCTACAATGAGCAGTTCTTC. It is translated as CASSLEARAISSYNEQFF. The V gene is TRBV5-1, the J gene TRBJ2-1; a possible D gene is TRBD1 (5 bases). The CDR3 runs 18 residues. Germline V gene lookup returns CDR1 SGHRS and CDR2 YFSETQ. Trimming took 0 bases from V and 0 from J, leaving 16 bases between them.

The chain links TRBV5-4 to TRBJ2-2; 12 nucleotides match TRBD2. The germline V gene has CDR1 SGHNT and CDR2 YYREEE (reference sequence). CDR3 length equals 17 residues. V was clipped by 4 bases and J by 3 bases; unmatched bases: 7. The chain's CDR3 is CASSAATSGSYTGELFF. As DNA, the CDR3 is TGTGCCAGCAGCGCCGCGACTAGCGGGAGTTACACCGGGGAGCTGTTTTTT.

This chain uses TRBV10-3 with TRBJ1-3; maybe TRBD1 (5 bases). Germline values: CDR1 ENHRY, CDR2 SYGVKD. The CDR3 spans 12 residues. V was shortened by 4 bases and J by 4 bases, with 5 bases between the two germline ends. The CDR3: CAISGQGNTIYF. CDR3 in DNA: TGTGCCATCAGTGGACAGGGAAACACCATATATTTT.

The chain uses TRBV29-1 and TRBJ2-1, with 8 bases matching TRBD2. The V segment lost 2 bases and the J segment 3 bases; nucleotides outside the gene matches: 3. The CDR3 covers 14 residues. Germline CDR1 SQVTM, CDR2 ANQGSEA. CDR3 protein: CSVEQRESYNEQFF. CDR3 sequence (DNA): TGCAGCGTTGAACAGCGGGAGAGCTACAATGAGCAGTTCTTC.

This sequence joins TRBV5-1 and TRBJ2-3; 10 bases match TRBD2. The CDR3 contains 16 residues. V lost 4 bases to trimming and J lost 5 bases; unmatched junction nucleotides: 10. Germline V gives CDR1 SGHRS, CDR2 YFSETQ. The CDR3 protein is CASSPELAGRGDTQYF. The CDR3 DNA reads as TGCGCCAGCAGCCCGGAACTAGCGGGAAGAGGAGATACGCAGTATTTT.

This clone is a singleton in its sample. This rearrangement joins TRBV7-8 to TRBJ1-1; 9 bases line up with TRBD1. Trimming removed 1 base from V and 1 base from J; junction bases left unmatched: 4. Looked up from germline, CDR1 is SGHVS and CDR2 is FQNEAQ. The length of the CDR3 is 16 residues. CDR3 coding DNA: TGTGCCAGCAGCTTAGACAGGGGGCGATCGAACACTGAAGCTTTCTTT. Translation: CASSLDRGRSNTEAFF.

The V call is TRBV7-9, the J call TRBJ1-5; 9 nucleotides line up with TRBD1. This CDR3 has 16 residues. Germline CDR1 is SEHNR and CDR2 is FQNEAQ (reference sequence). The J segment lost 6 bases and the V segment lost 4 bases, leaving 10 bases of the junction unmatched. The CDR3 sequence: CASSSGGTGRVQPQHF. DNA for the CDR3: TGTGCCAGCAGCTCTGGTGGGACAGGGAGGGTTCAGCCCCAGCATTTT.

The chain links TRBV27 to TRBJ2-5, with a tentative D call TRBD2 (6 bases). V shed 6 bases and J shed 7 bases, with 18 bases lying between them. The CDR3 has 14 residues. From germline, CDR1 is MNHEY and CDR2 SMNVEV (reference sequence). DNA of the CDR3: TGTGCCAGCAGCCCCTCGGGACTTGGGGGGACCCAGTACTTC. Protein sequence: CASSPSGLGGTQYF.

V and J are TRBV19 and TRBJ2-1, with TRBD2 matching 7 bases. The CDR3 runs to 15 residues. The V segment lost 2 bases and the J segment 3 bases; nucleotides outside the gene matches: 4. Germline CDR1 and CDR2: LNHDA and SQIVND (reference sequence). The CDR3 spells CASSITGGSYNEQFF. As DNA, the CDR3 is TGTGCCAGTAGTATAACTGGCGGGAGCTACAATGAGCAGTTCTTC.

The chain employs TRBV5-1 and TRBJ1-2; 8 bases are shared with TRBD1. The CDR3 runs to 14 residues. Germline V gives CDR1 SGHRS, CDR2 YFSETQ. V lost 4 bases to trimming and J lost 0 bases; unmatched junction nucleotides: 2. CDR3 DNA: TGCGCCAGCAGCCTGGGACAGGCTAACTATGGCTACACCTTC. Amino acid sequence: CASSLGQANYGYTF.

The rearrangement joins TRBV5-1 to TRBJ2-5; 8 bases agree with TRBD2. The germline V gene encodes CDR1 SGHRS and CDR2 YFSETQ. The junction had 6 bases not matched to a gene; V was cut back by 4 bases and J by 1 base. The CDR3 is 15 amino acids. This CDR3 is CASSPGRGGQETQYF. The CDR3 coding sequence is TGCGCCAGCAGCCCCGGGAGGGGGGGCCAAGAGACCCAGTACTTC.

The chain joins TRBV10-1 to TRBJ2-7; a weak D match, TRBD2 (6 bases). Germline CDR1 and CDR2: WNHNN and SYGVQD (reference sequence). The CDR3 sequence is 13 residues long. Trimming took 2 bases from V and 3 from J, leaving 8 bases between them. The CDR3 protein is CASSEQRVYEQYF. The CDR3 region has the DNA TGCGCCAGCAGTGAGCAGCGGGTCTACGAGCAGTACTTC.

This rearrangement joins TRBV5-6 to TRBJ2-7; 9 bases line up with TRBD2. Looked up from germline, CDR1 is SGHDT and CDR2 is YYEEEE. This CDR3 comprises 15 residues. The V segment lost 2 bases and the J segment 6 bases; nucleotides outside the gene matches: 9. The CDR3 DNA follows: TGTGCCAGCAGCTTAATAGCGGGAGAGGTTGGCGAGCAGTACTTC. Residues: CASSLIAGEVGEQYF.

This chain links TRBV4-1 with TRBJ2-7, with a possible D match to TRBD2 (6 bases). The germline V gene encodes CDR1 MGHRA and CDR2 YSYEKL. The length of the CDR3 is 15 residues. V lost 6 bases, J lost 0 bases, and 15 bases lay in between. The CDR3 DNA reads as TGCGCCAGCAGTCTCCGGGACTCCCCCTCCTACGAGCAGTACTTC. It translates to CASSLRDSPSYEQYF.

This chain connects TRBV7-2 to TRBJ2-4, with D possibly matching TRBD1 (5 bases). The V and J ends lost 2 bases and 6 bases respectively, with 8 bases between them. From germline, CDR1 is SGHTA and CDR2 FQGNSA. The CDR3 runs 13 residues. CDR3 sequence (DNA): TGTGCCAGCAGCTTAAGGCAGGGAAACATTCAGTACTTC. It translates to CASSLRQGNIQYF.

V and J are TRBV7-8 and TRBJ2-1; 11 positions match TRBD2. The junction had 8 bases not matched to a gene; V was cut back by 5 bases and J by 5 bases. The CDR3 is 16 residues long. Germline V gene lookup returns CDR1 SGHVS and CDR2 FQNEAQ. As DNA, the CDR3 is TGTGCCAGCAGCACCATTCTAGCGGGAGGCCACAATGAGCAGTTCTTC. Translation: CASSTILAGGHNEQFF. Full variable domain (rest looked up from reference TRBV7-8 and TRBJ2-1): GAGVSQSPRYKVAKRGQDVALRCDPISGHVSLFWYQQALGQGPEFLTYFQNEAQLDKSGLPSDRFFAERPEGSVSTLKIQRTQQEDSAVYLCASSTILAGGHNEQFFGPGTRLTVL.

This chain uses TRBV5-6 with TRBJ1-5; the match to TRBD1 covers 7 bases. Germline lookup yields CDR1 SGHDT and CDR2 YYEEEE. The CDR3 is made up of 19 amino acids. After removal of 2 bases from V and 2 bases from J, the junction contained 16 bases not matched to a gene. CDR3 sequence (DNA): TGTGCCAGCAGCTTCAGCGCCAGGGGGTGGGGGTTAGGCAATCAGCCCCAGCATTTT. As protein: CASSFSARGWGLGNQPQHF.

The chain uses TRBV11-2 and TRBJ2-2, with D possibly matching TRBD1 (5 bases). The germline V gene has CDR1 SGHAT and CDR2 FQNNGV. The ends were cut back, 4 bases at V and 5 bases at J, with 14 bases in the middle. The length of the CDR3 is 15 residues. CDR3 DNA sequence: TGTGCCAGCAGCTCACCCAGGGTGAGGACCGGGGAGCTGTTTTTT. Protein product: CASSSPRVRTGELFF.

The V and J genes are TRBV5-6 and TRBJ2-5, with 9 bases fitting TRBD2. Losses at the gene ends were 3 bases for V and 0 bases for J; bases not matched to a gene: 3. Per the germline V gene, CDR1 is SGHDT and CDR2 is YYEEEE. The CDR3 sequence is 15 residues long. CDR3 in DNA: TGTGCCAGCAGCTCTTCTAGCGGGGACCAAGAGACCCAGTACTTC. Its protein is CASSSSSGDQETQYF.

This clone appeared a few times. V usage is TRBV7-2 and J usage is TRBJ1-1, with 7 bases identical to TRBD1. CDR3 size: 14 residues. Germline V gene lookup returns CDR1 SGHTA and CDR2 FQGNSA. Trimming at V came to 5 bases and at J to 4 bases, leaving 7 bases not matched to a gene. This CDR3 is CASSVTGSGTEAFF. CDR3 coding DNA: TGTGCCAGCAGCGTGACAGGGTCAGGCACTGAAGCTTTCTTT.

The sample holds a few counts of this clone. The chain is built from TRBV11-3 and TRBJ2-3; D perhaps matches TRBD2 (5 bases). With 5 bases removed from V and 6 bases from J, the gap between germline ends came to 9 bases. Germline lookup yields CDR1 SGHNT and CDR2 YENEEA. This CDR3 spans 12 amino acids. The CDR3 spells CASSRAGDTQYF. CDR3 DNA: TGTGCCAGCAGCCGGGCGGGCGATACGCAGTATTTT.

The chain carries TRBV30 and TRBJ2-7; TRBD1 matches at 9 bases. The trim removed 4 bases at V and 5 bases at J, leaving 12 bases unmatched. Germline lookup yields CDR1 GTSNPN and CDR2 SVGIG (reference sequence). The CDR3 totals 15 residues. This CDR3 is CAWITPGTGPHEQYF. CDR3 nucleotide sequence: TGTGCCTGGATTACCCCCGGGACAGGGCCCCACGAGCAGTACTTC.

The count of this clone is one. The genes are TRBV19 and TRBJ1-4; possibly TRBD1 for D (6 bases). CDR3 length: 15 residues. Trimming took off 6 bases at V and 4 bases at J, with 15 bases between the two ends. CDR1 is LNHDA, CDR2 SQIVND, per germline (reference sequence). DNA of the CDR3: TGTGCCAGTAGGGACCTGACAGGATATAATGAAAAACTGTTTTTT. This encodes CASRDLTGYNEKLFF.

This chain connects TRBV4-2 to TRBJ1-1, with D unresolved. The CDR3 has 13 residues. From germline, CDR1 is LGHNA and CDR2 YNFKEQ. With 4 bases removed from V and 0 bases from J, the gap between germline ends came to 6 bases. CDR3 sequence reads: CASSPGLNTEAFF. The CDR3 coding sequence is TGTGCCAGCAGCCCCGGTCTGAACACTGAAGCTTTCTTT.

The sample holds one count of this clone. The chain recombines TRBV5-4 with TRBJ2-3; TRBD2 is a possible D gene (5 bases). The germline V gene has CDR1 SGHNT and CDR2 YYREEE (reference sequence). This CDR3 region has 17 residues. The ends were cut back, 0 bases at V and 0 bases at J, with 14 bases in the middle. The CDR3 protein is CASSLAPGGISTDTQYF. DNA for the CDR3: TGTGCCAGCAGCTTGGCCCCTGGAGGAATAAGCACAGATACGCAGTATTTT.